Shown below are 13 T cell receptor beta chains from a single sample sequenced in a study of tumor and adjacent non-tumor tissue in lung cancer. RNA was extracted from bulk tissue without any cell sorting. The library came from three nested PCR rounds adapted from ARM-PCR protocols. A single record per CDR3 protein comes from TCRdb applying MiXCR to the multiplex PCR reads. The table has under 150,000 distinct CDR3 sequences, 60% to 70% seen once. Sequenced sample: lung tumor tissue. All receptors come from a man younger than 40 with non-small cell lung cancer.

The genes are TRBV20-1 and TRBJ1-2, with 7 bases lining up with TRBD1. The CDR3 runs 13 residues. The V gene end was trimmed by 3 bases and the J gene end by 5 bases; junction bases not matched to a gene: 6. Germline V gene sequence: CDR1 DFQATT, CDR2 SNEGSKA (reference sequence). CDR3 bases: TGCAGTGCTAGGAGGACAGGAGGTTATGGCTACACCTTC. It translates to CSARRTGGYGYTF.

Comments on this clonotype: The germline gene is not matched at one end of the junction; a read error may be the cause. The CDR3 protein is CASSSMGGSNRPQHF. The CDR3 nucleotides read TGTGCCAGCAGCTCCATGGGGGGTTCGAATCGGCCCCAGCATTTT. V usage is TRBV11-2 and J usage is TRBJ1-5; a weak D match, TRBD1 (5 bases). The CDR3 is made up of 15 amino acids. Looked up from germline, CDR1 is SGHAT and CDR2 is FQNNGV. Filled out from reference TRBV11-2 and TRBJ1-5, the complete variable domain reads EAGVAQSPRYKIIEKRQSVAFWCNPISGHATLYWYQQILGQGPKLLIQFQNNGVVDDSQLPKDRFSAERLKGVDSTLKIQPAKLEDSAVYLCASSSMGGSNRPQHFGDGTRLSIL.

This clonotype was counted at least ten times. The rearrangement links TRBV20-1 to TRBJ2-7; D unresolved. Trimming shortened V by 1 base and J by 0 bases, and 10 bases separated the two germline ends. The CDR3 has 14 residues. CDR1 and CDR2 (germline): DFQATT, SNEGSKA (reference sequence). The CDR3 DNA reads as TGCAGTGCTAGAGTTGAGCTTACCTCCTACGAGCAGTACTTC. This translates into CSARVELTSYEQYF.

The chain couples TRBV5-1 to TRBJ1-1; D is possibly TRBD1 (5 bases). V was cut by 2 bases and J by 3 bases, with 14 bases left in between. The CDR3 is 15 amino acids. Germline V lookup: CDR1 SGHRS, CDR2 YFSETQ. CDR3 in DNA: TGCGCCAGCAGCTTAAGGGTGCAGGGCGACACTGAAGCTTTCTTT. It specifies CASSLRVQGDTEAFF.

This clonotype was seen more than once but under ten times. A much larger clonotype is one base distant, so this may be a read error. This chain links TRBV6-5 with TRBJ1-5; D is uncertain. This CDR3 has 12 amino acids. The germline gives CDR1 MNHEY, CDR2 SVGAGI. The CDR3 DNA reads TGTGCCGGCAGTTTCCCCAATCAGCCCCAGCATTTT. Residues: CAGSFPNQPQHF.

For this clonotype: The junction departs from the called germline gene at one end, perhaps through a read error. J is TRBJ2-1 and V is TRBV28; D not resolved. The CDR3 is made up of 18 amino acids. Germline V gives CDR1 MDHEN, CDR2 SYDVKM. The CDR3 spells CASSSTIAEKNSFNEQFF. The CDR3 bases are TGTGCCAGCAGTTCCACCATAGCAGAGAAGAACTCCTTCAATGAGCAGTTCTTC.

About this clonotype itself: Because the CDR3 is missing its conserved closing phenylalanine or tryptophan, this is likely a read error. The chain employs TRBV11-1 and TRBJ2-1; 9 bases align to TRBD2. This CDR3 has 15 residues. Germline CDR1 and CDR2: SGHAT and FQDESV (reference sequence). The junction had 6 bases not matched to a gene; V was cut back by 3 bases and J by 6 bases. CDR3 sequence: CASSFGSGSGNEQFL. The CDR3 DNA is TGTGCCAGCAGCTTCGGTAGCGGGAGTGGCAATGAGCAGTTCTTG.

Of note for this clonotype: The junction departs from the called germline gene at one end, perhaps through a read error. The chain recombines TRBV20-1 with TRBJ1-1; D not resolved. This CDR3 is 12 amino acids long. Germline CDR1 DFQATT, CDR2 SNEGSKA (reference sequence). For the CDR3, the DNA is TGCACTGCTAGACGGACGTACCCAGAAGCTTTCTTT. Translated, it gives CTARRTYPEAFF.

This clonotype occurred once. The junction differs from germline at one of its ends, possibly a read error. The rearrangement uses TRBV20-1 and TRBJ2-2; TRBD2 matches 7 bases. This CDR3 is 15 amino acids long. Germline V CDR1 and CDR2: DFQATT, SNEGSKA (reference sequence). This chain's CDR3 is CSTRYRGSEAGELLF. The CDR3 DNA follows: TGCAGTACTAGATATCGCGGGAGTGAGGCCGGGGAGCTGCTTTTT.

Remarks on this clonotype: A junction end diverges from the germline sequence, so it may reflect a read error. The chain links TRBV6-1 to TRBJ1-1; no firm D call. The CDR3 spans 15 residues. In germline, CDR1 is MNHNS, CDR2 SASEGT. The CDR3 DNA reads TGTGCCAGTAGTGAAGGTCACACTCGGAACACTGAAGCTTACTTT. It codes for CASSEGHTRNTEAYF.

This clonotype is a singleton in its sample. The junction does not match germline at one end; this may be a read error. This rearrangement joins TRBV11-2 to TRBJ2-7, with TRBD1 as a possible D gene (6 bases). This CDR3 contains 15 residues. CDR1 and CDR2 (germline): SGHAT, FQNNGV. CDR3 nucleotides: TGTGCCAACAGCCCCATACGGGACATGGGGCACGAGCAGTACTTC. Amino acid sequence: CANSPIRDMGHEQYF.

Comment on this clonotype: In this CDR3 the conserved last residue, phenylalanine or tryptophan, is missing, so a read error is likely. The chain carries TRBV4-1 and TRBJ2-7; D is perhaps TRBD2 (6 bases). Trimming shortened V by 1 base and J by 5 bases, and 15 bases separated the two germline ends. Germline V lookup: CDR1 MGHRA, CDR2 YSYEKL. This CDR3 comprises 15 residues. CDR3 loop: CASSQARTNGNEQYL. DNA of the CDR3: TGCGCCAGCAGCCAAGCACGGACTAACGGGAACGAGCAGTACCTC.

Comment on this clonotype: One junction end disagrees with the germline gene, perhaps due to a read error. CDR3 amino acids: CVNSSWDQETQYF. The CDR3 bases are TGTGTCAACAGTTCGTGGGACCAAGAGACCCAATACTTC. This chain connects TRBV12-3 or TRBV12-4 to TRBJ2-5; the D gene could be TRBD1 or TRBD2 (5 bases each). The CDR3 runs to 13 residues.